This T cell receptor beta chain appears in the sequencing data of a study of control samples from healthy donors and cancer patients. Data came from immunoSEQ multiplex PCR; TCRdb stores just in-frame clones and leaves some out. Among about 98,000 clones listed, 70% to 80% were seen once. Comment on this clone: Germline and junction disagree at one end, which may indicate a read error.

The CDR3 is made up of 11 amino acids. Looked up from germline, CDR1 is SGHTS and CDR2 is YDEGEE. The TCR was taken from a woman in her twenties or thirties in good health. The chain recombines TRBV5-8 with TRBJ1-1; weak D call: TRBD1 (5 bases). The sample consisted of blood. The CDR3 nucleotides are TGTGCCAGCAGCGTCTCGCTGGGACCCACTTTT. Protein product: CASSVSLGPTF.